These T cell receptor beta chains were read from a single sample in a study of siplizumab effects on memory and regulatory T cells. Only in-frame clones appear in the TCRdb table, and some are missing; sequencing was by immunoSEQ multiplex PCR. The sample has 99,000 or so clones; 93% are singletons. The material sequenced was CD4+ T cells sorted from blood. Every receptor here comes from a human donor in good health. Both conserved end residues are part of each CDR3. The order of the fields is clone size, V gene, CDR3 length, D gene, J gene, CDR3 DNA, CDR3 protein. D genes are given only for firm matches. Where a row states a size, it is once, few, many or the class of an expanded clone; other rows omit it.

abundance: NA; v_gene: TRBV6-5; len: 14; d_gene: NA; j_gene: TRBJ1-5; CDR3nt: TGTGCCGCGGGGATCAGGGTGGACAATCAGCCCCAGCATTTT; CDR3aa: CAAGIRVDNQPQHF
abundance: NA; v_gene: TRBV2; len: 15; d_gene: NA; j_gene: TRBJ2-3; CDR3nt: TGTGCCAGATCCCTTGGAGGGGGGAGCACAGATACGCAGTATTTT; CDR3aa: CARSLGGGSTDTQYF
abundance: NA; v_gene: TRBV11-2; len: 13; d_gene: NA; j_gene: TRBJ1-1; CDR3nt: TGTGCCAGCAGCACCCCATTGAACACTGAAGCTTTCTTT; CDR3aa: CASSTPLNTEAFF
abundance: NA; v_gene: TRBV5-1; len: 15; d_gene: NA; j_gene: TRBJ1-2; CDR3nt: TGCGCCAGCAGCTTGTTGACAGGCACTAACTATGGCTACACCTTC; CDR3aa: CASSLLTGTNYGYTF
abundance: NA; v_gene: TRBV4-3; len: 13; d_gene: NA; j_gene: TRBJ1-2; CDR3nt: TGCGCCAGCAGCCAAGAACGGGGTTTTGGCTACACCTTC; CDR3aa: CASSQERGFGYTF
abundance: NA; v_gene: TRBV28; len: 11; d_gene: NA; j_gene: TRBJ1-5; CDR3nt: TGTGCCAGCAGTTCTCACCAGCCCCAGCATTTT; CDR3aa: CASSSHQPQHF
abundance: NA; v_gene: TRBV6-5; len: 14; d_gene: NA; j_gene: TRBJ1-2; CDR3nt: TGTGCCAGCAACCGTCTAGGCAGGGCCGGTGGCTACACCTTC; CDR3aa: CASNRLGRAGGYTF
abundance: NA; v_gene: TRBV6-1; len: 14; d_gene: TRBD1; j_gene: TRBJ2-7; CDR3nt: TGTGCCAGCAGCCGGGACAGGGGGCTATCCGAGCAGTACTTC; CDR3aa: CASSRDRGLSEQYF
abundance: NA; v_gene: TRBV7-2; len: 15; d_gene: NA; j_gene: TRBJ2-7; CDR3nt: TGTGCCAGCAGCTTAGACGGATTCCTTCCTCGCGAGCAGTACTTC; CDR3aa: CASSLDGFLPREQYF
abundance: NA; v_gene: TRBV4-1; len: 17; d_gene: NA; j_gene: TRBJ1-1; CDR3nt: TGCGCCAGCAGACAGACAGTGCCCGACCTTATGAACACTGAAGCTTTCTTT; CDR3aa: CASRQTVPDLMNTEAFF
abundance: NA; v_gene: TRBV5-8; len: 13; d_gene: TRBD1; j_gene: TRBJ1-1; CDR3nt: TGTGCCAGGAGGGACAGACTGAACACTGAAGCTTTCTTT; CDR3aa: CARRDRLNTEAFF
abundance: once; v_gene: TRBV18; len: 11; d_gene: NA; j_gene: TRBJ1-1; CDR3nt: TGTGCCAGCTCACCCAACACTGAAGCTTTCTTT; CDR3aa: CASSPNTEAFF
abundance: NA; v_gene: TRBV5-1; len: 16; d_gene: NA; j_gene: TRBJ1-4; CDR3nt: TGCGCCAGCAGCTCCGGGTCCCACAGCTTAAATGAAAAACTGTTTTTT; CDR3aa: CASSSGSHSLNEKLFF
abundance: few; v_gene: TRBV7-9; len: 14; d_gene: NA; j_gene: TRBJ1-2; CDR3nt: TGTGCCAGCAGCTTCGGCAGGCTTAACTATGGCTACACCTTC; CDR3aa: CASSFGRLNYGYTF
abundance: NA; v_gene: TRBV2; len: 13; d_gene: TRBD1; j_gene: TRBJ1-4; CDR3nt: TGTGCCAGCAGTGGACAGGGTGGTGAAAAACTGTTTTTT; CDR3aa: CASSGQGGEKLFF
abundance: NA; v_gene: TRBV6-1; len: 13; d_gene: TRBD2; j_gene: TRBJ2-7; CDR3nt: TGTGCCAGCAAGGCTAGCGGGGGATACGAGCAGTACTTC; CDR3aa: CASKASGGYEQYF
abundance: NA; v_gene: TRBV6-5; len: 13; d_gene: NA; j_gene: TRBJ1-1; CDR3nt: TGTGCCAGCAGTTACTCTCGGGACACTGAAGCTTTCTTT; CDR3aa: CASSYSRDTEAFF
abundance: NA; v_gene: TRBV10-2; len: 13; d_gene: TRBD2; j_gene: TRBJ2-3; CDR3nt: TGCGCCAGCTTAGCGGGATCGACAGATACGCAGTATTTT; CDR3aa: CASLAGSTDTQYF
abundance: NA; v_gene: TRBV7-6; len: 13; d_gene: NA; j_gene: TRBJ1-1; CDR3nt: TGTGCCAGCAGCGCGATTGGGGGAACTGAAGCTTTCTTT; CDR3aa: CASSAIGGTEAFF
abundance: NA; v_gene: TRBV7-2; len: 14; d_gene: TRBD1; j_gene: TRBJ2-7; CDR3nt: TGTGCCAGCAGCTTCGACAGGGGGCCCTACGAGCAGTACTTC; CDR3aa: CASSFDRGPYEQYF
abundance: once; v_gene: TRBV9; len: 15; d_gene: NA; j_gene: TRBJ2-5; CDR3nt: TGTGCCAGCAGCGTATCAGCGGAGGTTAAAGAGACCCAGTACTTC; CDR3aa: CASSVSAEVKETQYF
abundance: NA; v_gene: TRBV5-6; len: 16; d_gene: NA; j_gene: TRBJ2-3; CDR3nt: TGTGCCAGCAGCTCAACCACAGGGAGTGGCACAGATACGCAGTATTTT; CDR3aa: CASSSTTGSGTDTQYF
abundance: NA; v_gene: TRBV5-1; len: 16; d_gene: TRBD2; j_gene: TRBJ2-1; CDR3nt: TGCGCCAGCAGCCATAGCGGGAGTAGCGCAACGGGTGAGCAGTTCTTC; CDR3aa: CASSHSGSSATGEQFF
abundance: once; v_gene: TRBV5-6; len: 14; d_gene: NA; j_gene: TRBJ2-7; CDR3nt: TGTGCCAGCAGCCGGGACTTAGTAGTTGACGAGCAGTACTTC; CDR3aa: CASSRDLVVDEQYF
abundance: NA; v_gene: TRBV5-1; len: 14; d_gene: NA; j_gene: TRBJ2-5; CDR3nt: TGCGCCAGCAGCTCCCGAGGGGATTTGAAGACCCAGTACTTC; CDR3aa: CASSSRGDLKTQYF
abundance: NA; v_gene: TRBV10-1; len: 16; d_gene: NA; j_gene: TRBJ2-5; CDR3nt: TGCGCCAGCAATTCACGACAGGCATCGCCTCAAGAGACCCAGTACTTC; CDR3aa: CASNSRQASPQETQYF
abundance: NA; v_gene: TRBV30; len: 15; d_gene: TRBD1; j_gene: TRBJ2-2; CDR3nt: TGTGCCTGGAGTGGAGGGACAGGGGATCACGGGGAGCTGTTTTTT; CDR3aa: CAWSGGTGDHGELFF
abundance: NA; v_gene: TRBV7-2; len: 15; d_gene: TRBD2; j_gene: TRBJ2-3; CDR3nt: TGTGCCAGCAGCTTAGCAGCGGGAGGGGCAGATACGCAGTATTTT; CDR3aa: CASSLAAGGADTQYF
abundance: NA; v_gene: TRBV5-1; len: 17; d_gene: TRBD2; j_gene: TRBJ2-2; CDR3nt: TGCGCCAGCAGCTCGGGACTAGCGGGTCCGAACACCGGGGAGCTGTTTTTT; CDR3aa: CASSSGLAGPNTGELFF
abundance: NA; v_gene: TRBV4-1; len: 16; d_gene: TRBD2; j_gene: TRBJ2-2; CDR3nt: TGCGCCAGCAGCCAAGAACTAGCGGGAGGGATCGGGGAGCTGTTTTTT; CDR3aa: CASSQELAGGIGELFF
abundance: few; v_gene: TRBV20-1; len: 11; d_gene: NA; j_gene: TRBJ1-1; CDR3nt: TGCAGTGCCACCCCACAGCTTGAAGCTTTCTTT; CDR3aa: CSATPQLEAFF
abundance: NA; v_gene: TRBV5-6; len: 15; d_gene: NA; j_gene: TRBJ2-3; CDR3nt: TGTGCCAGCAGCTTGGTTGTACTCCCGCCAGATACGCAGTATTTT; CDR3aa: CASSLVVLPPDTQYF
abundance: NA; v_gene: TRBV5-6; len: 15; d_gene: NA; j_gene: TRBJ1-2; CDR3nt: TGTGCCAGCAGCTTATATTCCCGGAGAAACTATGGCTACACCTTC; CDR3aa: CASSLYSRRNYGYTF
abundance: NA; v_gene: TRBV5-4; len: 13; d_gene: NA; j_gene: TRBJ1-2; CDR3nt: TGTGCCAGCAGCCTTGCGGTTGGGGATGGCTACACCTTC; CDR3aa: CASSLAVGDGYTF
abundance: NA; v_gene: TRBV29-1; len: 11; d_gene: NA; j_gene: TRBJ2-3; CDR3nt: TGCAGCGCCCGAGACGAGGGAACGCAGTATTTT; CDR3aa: CSARDEGTQYF
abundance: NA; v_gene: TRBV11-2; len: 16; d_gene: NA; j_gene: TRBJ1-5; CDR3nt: TGTGCCAGCAGCTTAGGTCGGGGCAAATTTAATCAGCCCCAGCATTTT; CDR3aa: CASSLGRGKFNQPQHF
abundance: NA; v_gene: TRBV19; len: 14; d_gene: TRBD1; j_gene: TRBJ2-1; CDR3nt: TGTGCCAGTAGTCCTGACAGGGGGCGGAATGAGCAGTTCTTC; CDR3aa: CASSPDRGRNEQFF
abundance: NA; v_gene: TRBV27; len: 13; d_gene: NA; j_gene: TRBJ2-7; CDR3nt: TGTGCCAGGAGGGTGCTTGGAGGCTACGAGCAGTACTTC; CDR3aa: CARRVLGGYEQYF
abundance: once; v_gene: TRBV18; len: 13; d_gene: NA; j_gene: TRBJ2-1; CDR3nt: TGTGCCAGCTCAAGGGACCTCCAGGGTGAGCAGTTCTTC; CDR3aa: CASSRDLQGEQFF
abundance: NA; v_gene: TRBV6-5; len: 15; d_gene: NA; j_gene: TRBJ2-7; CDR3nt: TGTGCCAGCAGTTTCTGGAATAGCCCCTCCTACGAGCAGTACTTC; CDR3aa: CASSFWNSPSYEQYF
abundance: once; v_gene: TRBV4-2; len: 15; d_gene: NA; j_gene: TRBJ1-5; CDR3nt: TGTGCCAGCAGCCAAGAAGGAAACATTAATCAGCCCCAGCATTTT; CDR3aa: CASSQEGNINQPQHF
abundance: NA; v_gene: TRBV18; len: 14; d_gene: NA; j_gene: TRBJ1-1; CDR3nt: TGTGCCAGCTCACCACAGGGGAGGAACACTGAAGCTTTCTTT; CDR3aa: CASSPQGRNTEAFF
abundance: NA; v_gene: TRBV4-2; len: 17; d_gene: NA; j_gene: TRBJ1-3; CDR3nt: TGTGCCAGCAGCTCCGCAGGGCCGAGTAAGGGCGGAAACACCATATATTTT; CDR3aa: CASSSAGPSKGGNTIYF
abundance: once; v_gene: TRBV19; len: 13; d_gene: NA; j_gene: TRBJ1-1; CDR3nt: TGTGCCAGTAGTATGAGCGGTCTGGGTGAAGCTTTCTTT; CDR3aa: CASSMSGLGEAFF
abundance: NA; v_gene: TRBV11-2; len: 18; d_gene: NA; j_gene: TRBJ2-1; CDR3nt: TGTGCCAGCAGCCATTCCCCCACAGGGAAGCTCTCCTACAATGAGCAGTTCTTC; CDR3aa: CASSHSPTGKLSYNEQFF
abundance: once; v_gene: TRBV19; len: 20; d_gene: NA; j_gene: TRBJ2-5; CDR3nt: TGTGCCAGTAGTCCCCGTTCACCCCTCTCATTAGCTCACAAAAGCGGGACCCAGTACTTC; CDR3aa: CASSPRSPLSLAHKSGTQYF
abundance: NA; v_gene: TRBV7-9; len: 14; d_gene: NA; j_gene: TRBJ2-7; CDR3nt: TGTGCCAGCAGCCCGCCCGGGGCAGTATACGAGCAGTACTTC; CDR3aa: CASSPPGAVYEQYF
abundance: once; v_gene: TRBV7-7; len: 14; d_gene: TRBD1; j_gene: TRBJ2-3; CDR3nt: TGTGCTAGCAGCCCACGGACAGGTGGAGATACGCAGTATTTT; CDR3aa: CASSPRTGGDTQYF
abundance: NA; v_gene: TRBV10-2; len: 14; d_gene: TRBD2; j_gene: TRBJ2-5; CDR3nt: TGCGCCAGCAGGCCTAGCGGGGGGCAGGAGACCCAGTACTTC; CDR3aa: CASRPSGGQETQYF
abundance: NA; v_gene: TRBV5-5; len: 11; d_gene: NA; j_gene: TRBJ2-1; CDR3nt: TGTGCCAGCAGCGCAGCGAATGAGCAGTTCTTC; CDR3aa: CASSAANEQFF
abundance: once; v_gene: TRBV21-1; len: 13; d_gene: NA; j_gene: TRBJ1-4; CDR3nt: TGTGCCAGCACCCGAGGGGATAATGAAAAACTGTTTTTT; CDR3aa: CASTRGDNEKLFF
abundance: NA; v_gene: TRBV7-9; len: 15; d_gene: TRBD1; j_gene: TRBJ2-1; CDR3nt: TGTGCCAGCAGCCCGGGACAGGGGATCTACAATGAGCAGTTCTTC; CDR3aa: CASSPGQGIYNEQFF
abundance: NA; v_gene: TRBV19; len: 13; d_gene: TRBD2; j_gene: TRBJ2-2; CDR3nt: TGTGCCAGTAATCTACTAGCGAACGGGGAGCTGTTTTTT; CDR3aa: CASNLLANGELFF
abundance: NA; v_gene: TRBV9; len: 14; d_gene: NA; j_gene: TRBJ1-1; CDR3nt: TGTGCCAGCAGCGCCTCTGGTGTTGACACTGAAGCTTTCTTT; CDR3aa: CASSASGVDTEAFF
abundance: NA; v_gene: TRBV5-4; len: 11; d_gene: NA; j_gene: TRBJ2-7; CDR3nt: TGTGCCACCGAAAACTCCTACGAGCAGTACTTC; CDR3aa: CATENSYEQYF
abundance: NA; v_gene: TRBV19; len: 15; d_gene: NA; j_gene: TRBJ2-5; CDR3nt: TGTGCCAGTAGTCAACAGGGGACTGGCCAAGAGACCCAGTACTTC; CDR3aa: CASSQQGTGQETQYF
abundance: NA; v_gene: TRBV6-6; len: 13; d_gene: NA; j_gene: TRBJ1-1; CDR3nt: TGTGCCAGCAAAAGGGGGGATTCGGACGCAGCTTTCTTT; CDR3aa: CASKRGDSDAAFF
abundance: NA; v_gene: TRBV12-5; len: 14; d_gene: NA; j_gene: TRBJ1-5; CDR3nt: TGTGCTAGTGGTTTTGGGGGCGCGGCTCAGCCCCAGCATTTT; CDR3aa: CASGFGGAAQPQHF
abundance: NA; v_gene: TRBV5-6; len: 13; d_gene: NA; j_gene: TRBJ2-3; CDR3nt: TGTGCCAGCAGTCGAGGACTGGGGGATACGCAGTATTTT; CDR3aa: CASSRGLGDTQYF